Listed here is a single T cell receptor beta chain. This clonotype was picked up many times. Its antigen has not been determined. No base qualities exist here, and no much larger clone lies one base off it. The source of the sample is a study of neurological immune-mediated disorders (dated by TCRdb to the late 2010s). Context from the whole study: Among the approximately 34 multiple sclerosis patients, around 30 had relapsing-remitting MS and 3 had secondary progressive MS. Using UMI-based sequencing, the study compared peripheral blood TCR-beta repertoires from patients with HTLV-I-associated myelopathy (HAM/TSP), patients with multiple sclerosis, and healthy controls. Alongside PBMC samples, the set of some 97 TCR-beta libraries contained longitudinal samples, technical triplicates, and paired CD4+ and CD8+ T-cell subsets that had been sorted. The cohort comprised roughly 65 subjects: around 15 HAM/TSP patients, 35 or so multiple sclerosis patients and around 20 healthy controls.

General study outcomes and caveats: No identical CDR3 amino acid sequences were found to be shared among expanded clones across subjects, suggesting that TCR-beta repertoires were private in all groups. In a phylogenetic analysis, the repertoires of 18 out of 34 MS patients fell into a single cluster of related CDR3 sequences, pointing to a possible signature at the repertoire level. TCR clonal expansion was greatest in HAM/TSP patients and smallest in MS patients, who ranked below even healthy controls. No clinical or MRI features were associated with the MS cluster, and the authors said that larger cohorts are needed.

For the sorted-subset TCR libraries, the starting material was fewer than 1.2 million sorted CD4+ or CD8+ T cells. The multiple sclerosis patients were enrolled in a US clinical protocol that used magnetic resonance imaging to evaluate disease progression. PBMCs were separated from peripheral blood using Ficoll-Hypaque density gradient centrifugation and then cryopreserved in liquid nitrogen. The study also sequenced paired sorted CD4+ and CD8+ subsets from healthy controls, HAM/TSP patients and MS patients. cDNA was synthesized by template-switch 5'RACE using a primer carrying a 10-nucleotide random unique molecular identifier by which each TCR transcript was tagged. Every sequencing run covered 15-18 subjects and yielded more than 180 million TCR-beta sequences. The RNeasy kit was used for extraction of total RNA. TCR-beta VDJ regions were amplified with primers for the TCR constant region and the 5'RACE anchor, using the KAPA Real-time Library Amplification kit. Sample indexes and Illumina adaptors were added in a first PCR, after which library yield was increased in a second PCR. After Ampure bead purification, the roughly 650 bp TCR product was size-selected on a 2% E-gel SizeSelection system. Before pooling, library quality was assessed on a Bioanalyzer, concentration was determined with Qubit, and library quantification was performed with the Kapa Library Quantification kit. Paired-end 2 x 150 bp sequencing of the libraries was performed on an Illumina HiSeq 2500. To increase sequence diversity, roughly 24-32% phiX was spiked into each library pool. Per the source publication's procedure: Quality-filtered reads were processed with the UMI-based MiGEC pipeline, and over 85% of raw TCR sequences were removed by the MiGEC pipeline during error correction. VDJ genes were aligned to IMGT germline references, and clonotypes were defined by unique CDR3 amino acid sequence plus V-J genes. Clonal expansion, Shannon diversity and CDR3 relatedness (CalcPairwiseDistances, ClusterSamples) were evaluated with VDJtools, and phylogenetic trees were built with CLCbio workbench. Clones with at least 8 unique UMIs were defined as expanded, with this threshold being based on coefficient-of-variation modelling across technical triplicates. The raw public reads went through TCRdb reprocessing: fastp at Q25, MiXCR clone calling, in-frame beta chains kept. Each record represents a unique CDR3 protein, reported with the most common genes and DNA among its rows. It is TCRdb's table, rather than the study itself, that gives the V and J calls and clone size. The sample profile shows roughly 52,000 distinct CDR3 sequences; under 5% of them were found once. The ten largest make up about 1.9% of the sample.

A distance of 3 bases separates the germline ends of V and J, which lose 0 bases and 2 bases respectively. CDR1 and CDR2 were assigned from the germline V gene (reference sequence) as DFQATT and SNEGSKA. The CDR3 runs 12 residues from the cysteine to the phenylalanine. The only DNA kept is the CDR3, 36 bases in frame from the first base. Sequencing was done on a sample of CD4+ T cells from blood. This chain joins TRBV20-1 to TRBJ2-3; the D gene identity is not certain. The sequence was collected from a woman between 40 and 50 years old with multiple sclerosis. Here the CDR3 is given as CSAREATDTQYF. The nucleotide sequence is given as TGCAGTGCTAGAGAAGCCACAGATACGCAGTATTTT.